This TCR beta chain was profiled in a study of identical twins. Whole-study findings and limits: In zero-insertion analyses, partial confounding could arise from invariant MAIT and iNKT cells.

Comment on this clonotype: Its antigen is not known.

Each CDR3 protein is one row after TCRdb ran MiXCR on the 5' RACE reads. The table lists roughly 1.6 million distinct CDR3 sequences, under 35% of them singletons. V lost 9 bases and J lost 2, with 16 bases in between. The CDR3 totals 14 residues. Germline CDR1 is SNHLY and CDR2 is FYNNEI. V is TRBV2 and J is TRBJ2-5, with D possibly TRBD1 on 6 matching bases. The clonotype was recovered from a newborn girl in good health. The sample comprised cord blood. CDR3 loop: CASQNRDPQETQYF. The DNA of the CDR3 is TGTGCCAGTCAGAACAGGGACCCACAAGAGACCCAGTACTTC.